This T cell receptor beta chain was found in a study of cytomegalovirus exposure and HLA in healthy donors. Looked up from germline, CDR1 is SGDLS and CDR2 is YYNGEE. The CDR3 is 15 residues long. Between the trimmed V and J ends, which lost 0 bases and 3 bases, there was a span of 12 bases. PCR was performed using 60 Vbeta and 13 Jbeta primers. Measured with immunoSEQ multiplex PCR; TCRdb has only the in-frame clones, and not every one. This sample contains 85,000 to 110,000 clones. V usage is TRBV9 and J usage is TRBJ1-1; D might be TRBD1 (6 bases). This sequence originates from a man in his forties or fifties in good health and CMV-seronegative. The material sequenced was PBMCs. CDR3 protein: CASSVDGRGHTEAFF. The DNA of the CDR3 is TGTGCCAGCAGCGTAGATGGCAGGGGTCACACTGAAGCTTTCTTT.